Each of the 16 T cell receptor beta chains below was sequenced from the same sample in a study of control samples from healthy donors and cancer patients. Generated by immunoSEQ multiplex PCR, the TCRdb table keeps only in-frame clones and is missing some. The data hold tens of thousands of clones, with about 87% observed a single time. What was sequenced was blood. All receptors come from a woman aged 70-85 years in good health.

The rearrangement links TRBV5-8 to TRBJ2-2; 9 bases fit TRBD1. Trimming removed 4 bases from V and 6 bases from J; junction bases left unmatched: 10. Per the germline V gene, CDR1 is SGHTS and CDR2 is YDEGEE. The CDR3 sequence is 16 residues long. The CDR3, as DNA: TGTGCCAGCAGCCCGACCGGGACAGGGAAGGCCGGGGAGCTGTTTTTT. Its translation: CASSPTGTGKAGELFF. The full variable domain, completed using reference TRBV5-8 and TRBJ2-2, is EAGVTQSPTHLIKTRGQQATLRCSPISGHTSVYWYQQALGLGLQFLLWYDEGEERNRGNFPPRFSGRQFPNYSSELNVNALELEDSALYLCASSPTGTGKAGELFFGEGSRLTVL.

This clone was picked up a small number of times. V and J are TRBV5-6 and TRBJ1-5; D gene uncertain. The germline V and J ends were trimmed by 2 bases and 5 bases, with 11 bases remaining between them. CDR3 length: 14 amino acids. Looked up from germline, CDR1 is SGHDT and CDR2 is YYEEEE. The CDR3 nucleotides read TGTGCCAGCAGCTTCTGGCTTGGAGATCAGCCCCAGCATTTT. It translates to CASSFWLGDQPQHF.

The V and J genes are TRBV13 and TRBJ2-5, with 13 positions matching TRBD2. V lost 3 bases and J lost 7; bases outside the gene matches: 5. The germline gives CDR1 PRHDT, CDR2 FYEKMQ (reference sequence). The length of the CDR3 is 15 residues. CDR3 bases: TGTGCCAGCAGCTTGGGACTAGCGGGGCCGGGGACCCAGTACTTC. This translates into CASSLGLAGPGTQYF. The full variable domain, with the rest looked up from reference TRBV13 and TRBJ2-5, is AAGVIQSPRHLIKEKRETATLKCYPIPRHDTVYWYQQGPGQDPQFLISFYEKMQSDKGSIPDRFSAQQFSDYHSELNMSSLELGDSALYFCASSLGLAGPGTQYFGPGTRLLVL.

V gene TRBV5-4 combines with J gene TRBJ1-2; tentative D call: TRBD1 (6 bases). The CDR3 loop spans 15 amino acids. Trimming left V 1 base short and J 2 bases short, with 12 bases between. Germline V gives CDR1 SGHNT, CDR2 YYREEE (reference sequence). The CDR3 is CASSLPTGQNYGYTF. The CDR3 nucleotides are TGTGCCAGCAGCTTGCCGACAGGACAGAACTATGGCTACACCTTC.

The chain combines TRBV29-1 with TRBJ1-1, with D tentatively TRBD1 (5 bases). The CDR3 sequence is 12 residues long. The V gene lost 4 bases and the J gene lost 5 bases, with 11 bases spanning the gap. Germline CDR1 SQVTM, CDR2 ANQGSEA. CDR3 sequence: CSVAGGRTEAFF. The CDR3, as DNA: TGCAGCGTTGCGGGGGGTCGGACTGAAGCTTTCTTT.

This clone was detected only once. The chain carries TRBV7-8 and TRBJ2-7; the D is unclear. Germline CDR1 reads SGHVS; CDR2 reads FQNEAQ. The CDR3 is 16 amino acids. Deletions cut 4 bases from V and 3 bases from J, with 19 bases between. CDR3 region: CASSSNPGPHIYEQYF. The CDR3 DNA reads TGTGCCAGCAGCTCCAACCCCGGGCCCCACATCTACGAGCAGTACTTC.

CDR3 region: CASAPAGSGNTIYF. Written as DNA, the CDR3 is TGTGCCAGCGCCCCCGCAGGGTCGGGAAACACCATATATTTT. The chain combines TRBV6-5 with TRBJ1-3, with D tentatively TRBD1 (5 bases). The CDR3 is 14 amino acids. Per germline, CDR1 MNHEY and CDR2 SVGAGI. The germline V and J ends were trimmed by 8 bases and 4 bases, with 15 bases remaining between them.

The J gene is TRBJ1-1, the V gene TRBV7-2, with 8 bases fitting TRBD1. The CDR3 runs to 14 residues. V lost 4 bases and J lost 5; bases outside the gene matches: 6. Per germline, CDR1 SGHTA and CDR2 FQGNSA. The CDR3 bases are TGTGCCAGCAGCTATAGGACAGGGCGGACTGAAGCTTTCTTT. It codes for CASSYRTGRTEAFF. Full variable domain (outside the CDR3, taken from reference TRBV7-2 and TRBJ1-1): GAGVSQSPSNKVTEKGKDVELRCDPISGHTALYWYRQSLGQGLEFLIYFQGNSAPDKSGLPSDRFSAERTGGSVSTLTIQRTQQEDSAVYLCASSYRTGRTEAFFGQGTRLTVV.

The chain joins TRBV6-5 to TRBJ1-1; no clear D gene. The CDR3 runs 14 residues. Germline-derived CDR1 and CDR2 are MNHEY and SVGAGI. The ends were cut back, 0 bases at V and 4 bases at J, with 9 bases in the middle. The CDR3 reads CASSYSGPTTEAFF. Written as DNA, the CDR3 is TGTGCCAGCAGTTACTCGGGTCCCACCACTGAAGCTTTCTTT.

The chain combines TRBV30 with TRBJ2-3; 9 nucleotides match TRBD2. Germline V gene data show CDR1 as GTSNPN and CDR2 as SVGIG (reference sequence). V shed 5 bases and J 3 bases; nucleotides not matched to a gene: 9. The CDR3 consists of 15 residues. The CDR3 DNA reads TGTGCCTGGGCCTCAGGAGCGGGGGGAACAGATACGCAGTATTTT. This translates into CAWASGAGGTDTQYF.

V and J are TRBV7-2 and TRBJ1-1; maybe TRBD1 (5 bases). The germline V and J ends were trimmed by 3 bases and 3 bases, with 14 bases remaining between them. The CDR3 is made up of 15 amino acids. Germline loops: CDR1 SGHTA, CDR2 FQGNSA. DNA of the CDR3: TGTGCCAGCAGCTTCTCGGGGGGAGGGGACACTGAAGCTTTCTTT. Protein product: CASSFSGGGDTEAFF. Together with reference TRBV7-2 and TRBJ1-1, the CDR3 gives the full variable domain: GAGVSQSPSNKVTEKGKDVELRCDPISGHTALYWYRQSLGQGLEFLIYFQGNSAPDKSGLPSDRFSAERTGGSVSTLTIQRTQQEDSAVYLCASSFSGGGDTEAFFGQGTRLTVV.

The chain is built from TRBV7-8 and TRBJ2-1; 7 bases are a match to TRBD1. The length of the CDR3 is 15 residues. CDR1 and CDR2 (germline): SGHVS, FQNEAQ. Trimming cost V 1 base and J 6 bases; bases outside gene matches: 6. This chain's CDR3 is CASSLGGQLSNEQFF. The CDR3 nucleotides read TGTGCCAGCAGCTTAGGGGGACAGCTTTCCAATGAGCAGTTCTTC.

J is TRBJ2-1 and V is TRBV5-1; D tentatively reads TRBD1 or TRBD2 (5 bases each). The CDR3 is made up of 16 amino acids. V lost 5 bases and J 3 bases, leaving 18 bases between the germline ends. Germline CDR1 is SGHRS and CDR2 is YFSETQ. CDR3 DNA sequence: TGCGCCAGCAGTCTCCCACCGGGACGGAACTACAATGAGCAGTTCTTC. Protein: CASSLPPGRNYNEQFF.

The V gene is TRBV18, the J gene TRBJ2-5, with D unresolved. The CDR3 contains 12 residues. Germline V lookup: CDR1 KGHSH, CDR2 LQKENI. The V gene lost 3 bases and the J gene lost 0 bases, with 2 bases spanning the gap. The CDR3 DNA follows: TGTGCCAGCTCACCCGACCAAGAGACCCAGTACTTC. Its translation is CASSPDQETQYF. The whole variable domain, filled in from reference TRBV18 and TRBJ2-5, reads NAGVMQNPRHLVRRRGQEARLRCSPMKGHSHVYWYRQLPEEGLKFMVYLQKENIIDESGMPKERFSAEFPKEGPSILRIQQVVRGDSAAYFCASSPDQETQYFGPGTRLLVL.

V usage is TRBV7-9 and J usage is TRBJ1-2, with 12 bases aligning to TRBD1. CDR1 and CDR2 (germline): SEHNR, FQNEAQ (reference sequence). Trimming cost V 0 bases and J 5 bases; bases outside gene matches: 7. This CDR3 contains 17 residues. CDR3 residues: CASSLAGTGGLSYGYTF. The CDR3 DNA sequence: TGTGCCAGCAGCTTAGCCGGGACAGGGGGCCTATCATATGGCTACACCTTC.

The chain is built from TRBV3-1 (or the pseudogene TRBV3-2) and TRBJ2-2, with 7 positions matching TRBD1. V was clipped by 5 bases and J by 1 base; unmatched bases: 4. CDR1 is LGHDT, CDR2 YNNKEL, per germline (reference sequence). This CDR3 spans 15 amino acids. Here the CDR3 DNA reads TGTGCCAGCAGCAAGGGGACAGTGAACACCGGGGAGCTGTTTTTT. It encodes CASSKGTVNTGELFF.